This record looks at one T cell receptor (beta chain) sequence and its context. Its target antigen remains unknown. An end of the junction does not agree with germline; a read error may underlie this. The sample carries other DNA sequences with the same CDR3. Per the germline V gene (reference sequence), PRHDT is the CDR1 and FYEKMQ is the CDR2. The CDR3 goes from the cysteine to the phenylalanine over 14 residues. Here the CDR3 DNA is all that survives: 42 bases in frame from base 1. The cohort was made up of roughly 670 healthy bone marrow donors. All cohort members were sampled while nominally healthy, although unrecorded immune exposures were likely present. The donor was CMV seronegative and was included in the group of a few hundred seronegative cohort members. Each donor provided a peripheral blood sample, and peripheral blood mononuclear cells were used for TCR beta sequencing. Genomic DNA was extracted from the blood cell samples with the Qiagen DNeasy Blood Extraction Kit.

The method behind the library was the immunoSEQ multiplex PCR assay. A mixture of 60 forward primers for TCR Vbeta segments and 13 reverse primers for TCR Jbeta segments was used in the multiplex PCR. A multiplex PCR assay on genomic DNA amplified the CDR3 region of rearranged TCR beta genes. The Illumina HiSeq System was used to sequence the amplified TCR beta libraries as 87-base-pair reads. In the original analysis: A later analysis tallied some 79 million unique TCR beta chains across the 610 or so repertoires, and about 10 million of those chains were shared by two or more donors. Raw reads were error-corrected and collapsed into unique sequences by a nearest-neighbor algorithm in which closely related sequences were merged to remove PCR and sequencing errors. CDR3 sequences were aligned to IMGT reference sequences to assign V, D and J gene segments. For a sequence to be retained, at least a six-nucleotide match to both a V gene segment and a J gene segment was required. Rearrangements were called productive when the CDR3 lacked stop codons and stayed in frame with V and J; all others were non-productive. Following IMGT convention, CDR3 was defined as the stretch from the second conserved V-encoded cysteine up to the conserved J-encoded phenylalanine. In an earlier analysis of around 600 of the donors, sequences lacking an unambiguous match to a single V gene segment were excluded. In an earlier analysis of approximately 590 of the donors, a V segment was called functional when productive rearrangements were above 56.7%, and segregating when the standard deviation between donors exceeded 5%. A statistical classification framework was built to diagnose cytomegalovirus status from the catalog of TCR beta chain sequences. In a later analysis, TCR nucleotide sequences were compared against IMGT/GENE-DB human TR gene sequences so that V and J genes could be assigned. In a later analysis, CDR3 sequences and most-parsimonious VDJ recombination scenarios were assigned using the TCRdist pipeline. In a later analysis, each TCR beta chain was defined by its CDR3 amino acid sequence together with its V-gene family, and reads without a unique V-gene family were excluded. A later analysis removed 450 to 600 highly shared, low-generation-probability nucleotide sequences to deal with suspected cross-contamination and a sequencing artifact. A later analysis calculated a clonal expansion index for each public chain from normalized within-repertoire ranks of inferred template counts. In a later analysis, generation probabilities were computed with a VDJ recombination model fitted to out-of-frame rearrangements, and the resulting probabilities were checked against IGoR. Hypergeometric tests were used in a later analysis to score TCR-TCR, TCR-HLA and TCR-CMV co-occurrence, with a repertoire-size bias correction applied to the TCR pairs. A later analysis estimated false discovery rates by permuting HLA or CMV assignments 20 times. In a later analysis, co-occurring TCRs were grouped using DBSCAN, with TCRdist sequence similarity added in when clustering inside HLA-allele-positive subsets. Repertoires with fewer than 30,000 or more than 120,000 public chains were left out of co-occurrence clustering, as were about 5 repertoires with anomalous nucleotide sharing. This is the immuneACCESS table as TCRdb keeps it, with only in-frame sequences that have V and J called. A part of the clones is gone; compared with another copy, unresolved V genes explain less than half, and the rest is unexplained. Clone size and the V and J calls come from that table; the DNA yielded D and trimming. The sample has roughly 130,000 clones on record, 70% to 85% of them singletons. The ten biggest clones cover around 1.9% of the sample.

This sample is drawn from a study of cytomegalovirus exposure and HLA in healthy donors (dated by TCRdb to about 2017). For the study in its entirety: An earlier analysis of 587 of the donors reported over 250 Gb of sequence data and 95 million to 140 million unique TCR beta sequences obtained from around 190 million T cells. Every repertoire in the discovery cohort had been generated on one and the same sequencing platform. Rather than using new phenotypic data, the later analysis identified candidate immune exposures from TCR beta sequences and from how often those sequences occurred across donors. About 300 gigabases of sequencing data and approximately 85 million unique TCR sequences were included in an early release covering several hundred HLA-typed donors. On average, roughly 250,000 unique TCR beta nucleotide sequences were sequenced per donor among some 420 genotyped donors of the cohort, with 15% to 20% of those sequences being non-productive. The study aimed to test whether signatures of past pathogen exposure could be identified by cataloging public T cell receptors. Both class I and class II loci were covered by HLA typing, at four-digit resolution. The study used immunosequencing to profile the T cell repertoires of approximately 630 subjects and linked those repertoires to cytomegalovirus serostatus. A later genetic analysis took genome-wide SNP genotypes for about 65% of the 666 donors and used that subset as a discovery cohort. Typing coverage varied by locus: about 620-630 donors for A, B, C, DRB1 and DQB1; more than 500 for DQA1; over 600 for DPA1; some 470 for DPB1. To study patterns of TCR occurrence, a later analysis re-analyzed previously published TCR beta repertoires from several hundred donors and added high-resolution HLA genotyping. Donor age, sex, ethnicity and CMV serostatus were compiled alongside the repertoire data. Along with the roughly 710-subject first cohort, a separate validation cohort of over 90 different subjects was used. Five DR-DQ haplotypes were handled as single units for association and clustering, since linkage in the cohort was strong. Of the approximately 400 genotyped donors, less than 85% were placed in the genetic ancestry cluster associated with self-reported Caucasian donors. To predict cytomegalovirus infection status, the study brought together high-throughput TCR immunosequencing, statistical association of individual TCRs with disease status, and machine learning. An earlier analysis of around 540 of the donors applied high-throughput TCR beta sequencing to assess whether each TCR beta V gene segment acted as functional or pseudogenic. General findings and caveats noted by the study authors: According to a later analysis, parvovirus B19, influenza, CMV and Epstein-Barr virus appeared linked to several top co-occurrence clusters. HLA typing was unavailable for some donors at each locus, so association tests used only the typed subset. In the study, about 150 TCR beta chains were listed as associated with cytomegalovirus. A further reported finding was that TCR beta sequences accurately predicted the HLA-A and HLA-B alleles for most subjects in the first cohort. Presence/absence analyses assumed roughly uniform sequencing depth across donors, an assumption that may not hold. Assigning TCR associations to individual alleles was difficult when HLA alleles, especially DR and DQ, strongly co-occurred. An earlier analysis of approximately 530 of the donors showed that most TCR beta V segments appeared in productive rearrangements either about 90% or about 30% of the time, which broadly matched IMGT annotations. According to a later genetic analysis, donors in an Asian-associated ancestry cluster had fewer N-insertions in productive TCRs than the approximately 670-donor mean. The classifier was reported to diagnose cytomegalovirus status with high specificity and sensitivity in both the original cohort and the validation cohort. The sequencing pipeline was judged likely to have produced a cluster of highly shared sequence variants as a technical artifact. For the cohort, immune exposure information was limited to CMV serostatus. According to the authors, the approach could potentially be generalized to other disease states and immunological phenotypes. A later genetic analysis associated a missense DCLRE1C variant with V-gene and J-gene trimming of TCR beta chains, and an independent cohort replicated the association. In a later analysis, TCR association rates were found to vary across HLA loci, with the most associated TCRs seen for DRB1 alleles and the fewest for HLA-C alleles. The cohort was sequenced for TCR beta chains only, and without alpha or paired-chain data the features that could be detected were limited. Because counts were too low, seventeen rarely observed V segments, including chromosome 9 orphons, were excluded from the earlier analysis of some 590 of the donors. Most CMV-associated TCR beta chains appeared to be HLA-restricted in a later analysis, and the HLA associations seemed to be driven largely by CMV exposure. Across donors, most TCR sequences were observed very rarely, whereas some public TCRs were present in many individuals. Three of the identified cytomegalovirus-associated TCR beta chains were confirmed in vitro to be specific for cytomegalovirus antigens. Linkage disequilibrium might explain the correlated functional status among segregating V segments, but an unknown experimental factor could not be ruled out. A later analysis found that HLA-associated TCR beta chains were more clonally expanded and had lower generation probabilities than equally common non-associated chains. In a later analysis, over 15,000 TCR beta sequences were associated with specific HLA alleles at a false discovery rate of 0.05. Some IMGT-functional V segments, including TRBV6-2 and TRBV6-3, could not be distinguished by the 87-base-pair reads and were therefore excluded.

This TCR derives from a man in his forties or fifties in good health and CMV-seronegative. The specimen sequenced was PBMCs. The chain uses TRBV13 and TRBJ2-7, and 7 junction bases match TRBD1. The nucleotides read TGTGCCAGCAGCCCAGGGGGAAATTCCTATGAGCAGTACTTC. It is translated as CASSPGGNSYEQYF.